The 23 T cell receptor beta chains below were found in one sample sequenced in a study of T cell responses to AZD1222 COVID-19 vaccine. Sequencing was performed with immunoSEQ multiplex PCR; in TCRdb, only in-frame clones are kept and a portion is missing. This table has about 120,000 clones, approximately 90% appearing once. Sequencing used peripheral blood, obtained on day 0 of AZD1222 vaccination. The receptors were gathered from an adult in good health.

The genes are TRBV14 and TRBJ2-2, with D perhaps being TRBD1 or TRBD2 (5 bases each). Trimming took 4 bases from V and 8 from J, leaving 17 bases between them. The CDR3 is made up of 15 amino acids. The V gene's germline CDR1 is SGHDN and CDR2 FVKESK. CDR3 bases: TGTGCCAGCAGCCTCCTTCACGGGGCCAGGGGGGAGCTGTTTTTT. It codes for CASSLLHGARGELFF.

The gene calls are TRBV19 and TRBJ1-1, with D perhaps matching TRBD1 (6 bases). V dropped 5 bases and J dropped 0 bases, with 16 bases sitting between them. Germline assignment: CDR1 LNHDA and CDR2 SQIVND (reference sequence). The CDR3 sequence is 16 residues long. CDR3 nucleotides: TGTGCCAGTAGTCTACGACAGGAACGGATGAACACTGAAGCTTTCTTT. This encodes CASSLRQERMNTEAFF. Variable domain in full (rest from reference TRBV19 and TRBJ1-1): DGGITQSPKYLFRKEGQNVTLSCEQNLNHDAMYWYRQDPGQGLRLIYYSQIVNDFQKGDIAEGYSVSREKKESFPLTVTSAQKNPTAFYLCASSLRQERMNTEAFFGQGTRLTVV.

This rearrangement joins TRBV6-6 to TRBJ2-7; the match to TRBD2 covers 9 bases. The trim removed 5 bases at V and 5 bases at J, leaving 7 bases unmatched. CDR1 MNHNY and CDR2 SVGAGI come from the germline V gene (reference sequence). This CDR3 comprises 14 residues. CDR3 bases: TGTGCCAGCAGTCCCCGGACTAGCGTCCACGAGCAGTACTTC. This sequence encodes CASSPRTSVHEQYF.

This clone was observed once. This rearrangement joins TRBV5-4 to TRBJ1-1; TRBD1 is a possible D gene (6 bases). CDR3 length: 14 amino acids. V was trimmed by 4 bases and J by 4 bases, leaving 14 bases between them. Germline V gene data show CDR1 as SGHNT and CDR2 as YYREEE (reference sequence). The CDR3: CASSPQQGTTEAFF. The CDR3, as DNA: TGTGCCAGCAGCCCACAACAGGGTACCACTGAAGCTTTCTTT.

This chain connects TRBV24-1 to TRBJ2-1; D unresolved. V dropped 6 bases and J dropped 0 bases, with 20 bases sitting between them. Per germline, CDR1 KGHDR and CDR2 SFDVKD. The CDR3 is 18 amino acids. CDR3 region: CATSPSAVFLGSYNEQFF. CDR3 in DNA: TGTGCCACCAGTCCGTCGGCAGTCTTTCTTGGCTCCTACAATGAGCAGTTCTTC.

The chain joins TRBV24-1 to TRBJ2-3; D ambiguous. Germline CDR1 and CDR2: KGHDR and SFDVKD. Trimming shortened V by 3 bases and J by 7 bases, and 4 bases separated the two germline ends. The CDR3 is 11 amino acids. CDR3 residues: CATSDTNTQYF. The CDR3 coding sequence is TGTGCCACCAGTGATACTAATACGCAGTATTTT.

This clone was seen more than once but under ten times. The rearrangement uses TRBV19 and TRBJ2-2, with a weak D call TRBD1 (6 bases). Trimming cost V 7 bases and J 1 base, with 19 bases left between them. CDR1 is LNHDA, CDR2 SQIVND, per germline (reference sequence). This CDR3 is 17 amino acids long. CDR3 sequence reads: CASNPGAGELNTGELFF. CDR3 sequence (DNA): TGTGCCAGTAACCCAGGGGCAGGGGAACTGAACACCGGGGAGCTGTTTTTT.

The V and J genes are TRBV19 and TRBJ1-2; 7 bases match TRBD1. In germline, CDR1 is LNHDA, CDR2 SQIVND (reference sequence). With 10 bases clipped from V and 5 bases from J, the junction kept 7 bases outside the gene matches. The CDR3 is made up of 12 amino acids. DNA of the CDR3: TGTGCCACCTGGGACAGACTATATGGCTACACCTTC. Translating it yields CATWDRLYGYTF.

This rearrangement joins TRBV7-6 to TRBJ2-2; 7 nucleotides align to TRBD2. Germline loops: CDR1 SGHVS, CDR2 FNYEAQ. V was clipped by 3 bases and J by 5 bases; unmatched bases: 9. The CDR3 has 16 amino acids. The CDR3 spells CASSFRAGVGTGELFF. In DNA, the CDR3 is TGTGCCAGCAGCTTTCGCGCGGGAGTAGGGACCGGGGAGCTGTTTTTT. The entire variable domain, with the rest obtained from reference TRBV7-6 and TRBJ2-2, is as follows: GAGVSQSPRYKVTKRGQDVALRCDPISGHVSLYWYRQALGQGPEFLTYFNYEAQQDKSGLPNDRFSAERPEGSISTLTIQRTEQRDSAMYRCASSFRAGVGTGELFFGEGSRLTVL.

This chain connects TRBV7-2 to TRBJ1-2; no reliable D call. Trimming shortened V by 3 bases and J by 6 bases, and 14 bases separated the two germline ends. This CDR3 has 14 residues. The V gene's germline CDR1 is SGHTA and CDR2 FQGNSA. CDR3 in amino acids: CASSFLPGYDGYTF. The CDR3, as DNA: TGTGCCAGCAGCTTTTTACCCGGGTACGATGGCTACACCTTC.

The V gene is TRBV28, the J gene TRBJ1-2, with a tentative D call TRBD1 (5 bases). CDR1 and CDR2 (germline): MDHEN, SYDVKM. The CDR3 sequence is 14 residues long. The V and J ends lost 6 bases and 3 bases respectively, with 14 bases between them. In nucleotides, the CDR3 is TGTGCCAGCAGCCGGGGGGACGGGTACTATGGCTACACCTTC. It codes for CASSRGDGYYGYTF.

This chain joins TRBV29-1 and TRBJ2-7; 8 bases fit TRBD1. Germline V CDR1 and CDR2: SQVTM, ANQGSEA. V dropped 3 bases and J dropped 3; count of bases not matched to a gene: 1. This CDR3 has 12 amino acids. The CDR3 protein is CSVEGTGYEQYF. The CDR3 nucleotides read TGCAGCGTTGAGGGGACAGGCTACGAGCAGTACTTC.

A few counts support this clone. The gene calls are TRBV7-2 and TRBJ2-4, with TRBD2 identical over 9 bases. The V and J ends lost 4 bases and 0 bases, in that order; junction bases with no gene match: 7. CDR3 length: 17 residues. CDR1 and CDR2 from the germline V gene are SGHTA and FQGNSA. CDR3 nucleotides: TGTGCCAGCAGCTCCGGGCTAGCGGGGTTAGCCAAAAACATTCAGTACTTC. It specifies CASSSGLAGLAKNIQYF. Full variable domain (missing parts from reference TRBV7-2 and TRBJ2-4): GAGVSQSPSNKVTEKGKDVELRCDPISGHTALYWYRQSLGQGLEFLIYFQGNSAPDKSGLPSDRFSAERTGGSVSTLTIQRTQQEDSAVYLCASSSGLAGLAKNIQYFGAGTRLSVL.

The chain combines TRBV14 with TRBJ1-6; 8 bases line up with TRBD1. The germline V gene has CDR1 SGHDN and CDR2 FVKESK. The CDR3 has 16 residues. V shed 3 bases and J 6 bases; nucleotides not matched to a gene: 7. The CDR3 DNA follows: TGTGCCAGCAGCCACCAACAGGGGGTTGGTAATTCACCCCTCCACTTT. Protein: CASSHQQGVGNSPLHF.

The rearrangement links TRBV6-5 to TRBJ1-1; D not certain. The germline V and J ends were trimmed by 4 bases and 4 bases, with 13 bases remaining between them. The CDR3 extends over 14 amino acids. Germline lookup yields CDR1 MNHEY and CDR2 SVGAGI. The CDR3 nucleotides read TGTGCCAGCAGTTTTATCCACACGGGCACTGAAGCTTTCTTT. Amino acids: CASSFIHTGTEAFF.

This chain uses TRBV19 with TRBJ1-1; D is possibly TRBD1 (6 bases). The CDR3 is 13 residues long. CDR1 is LNHDA and CDR2 is SQIVND in the germline V gene (reference sequence). Trimming shortened V by 5 bases and J by 4 bases, and 11 bases separated the two germline ends. The CDR3 nucleotides read TGTGCCAGTAGTGCCCACAGGGTCACTGAAGCTTTCTTT. Translation gives CASSAHRVTEAFF.

This CDR3 reads CASSVLGTMAYEQYF. The DNA for the CDR3 is TGTGCCAGCAGCGTATTGGGGACGATGGCCTACGAGCAGTACTTC. The V and J genes are TRBV9 and TRBJ2-7, with D perhaps matching TRBD1 or TRBD2 (5 bases each). This CDR3 has 15 residues. Germline CDR1 SGDLS, CDR2 YYNGEE. The V and J ends lost 1 base and 2 bases respectively, with 13 bases between them.

V usage is TRBV7-9 and J usage is TRBJ2-1; 9 nucleotides line up with TRBD2. CDR3 length equals 14 residues. Germline CDR1 reads SEHNR; CDR2 reads FQNEAQ (reference sequence). The V and J ends lost 2 bases and 11 bases, in that order; junction bases with no gene match: 7. DNA for the CDR3: TGTGCCAGCAGCTTACCGACCCTAGCGGGGCAGCAGTTCTTC. It is translated as CASSLPTLAGQQFF.

The genes are TRBV11-2 and TRBJ2-3, with 10 bases matching TRBD1. The CDR3 is 16 amino acids. Trimming removed 5 bases from V and 7 bases from J; junction bases left unmatched: 12. Germline V gene sequence: CDR1 SGHAT, CDR2 FQNNGV. CDR3 sequence (DNA): TGTGCCAGCAGCCCAAGAGCCGGGACAGGGGCACATACGCAGTATTTT. It codes for CASSPRAGTGAHTQYF.

The chain links TRBV7-9 to TRBJ2-2; D is uncertain. Per the germline V gene, CDR1 is SEHNR and CDR2 is FQNEAQ (reference sequence). The CDR3 spans 16 residues. V lost 5 bases, J lost 2 bases, and 15 bases lay in between. The DNA for the CDR3 is TGTGCCAGCAGCCACCGTGATCGTACAAACACCGGGGAGCTGTTTTTT. Translation gives CASSHRDRTNTGELFF.

The genes are TRBV5-1 and TRBJ2-5; 7 bases agree with TRBD2. Per germline, CDR1 SGHRS and CDR2 YFSETQ. The CDR3 is made up of 15 amino acids. Trimming cost V 1 base and J 7 bases; bases outside gene matches: 10. The chain's CDR3 is CASSLKGGPGGTQYF. As DNA, the CDR3 is TGCGCCAGCAGCTTGAAGGGAGGGCCGGGAGGGACCCAGTACTTC.

The chain carries TRBV28 and TRBJ2-7; D assignment may be TRBD1 or TRBD2 (5 bases each). Trimming shortened V by 4 bases and J by 12 bases, and 16 bases separated the two germline ends. CDR1 and CDR2 (germline): MDHEN, SYDVKM. The CDR3 consists of 12 residues. The CDR3: CASSSGTLEWYF. CDR3 nucleotides: TGTGCCAGCAGTTCCGGGACCTTAGAGTGGTACTTC.

This clone is medium-sized. The rearrangement uses TRBV7-9 and TRBJ2-7; 7 bases are a match to TRBD1. J was trimmed by 3 bases and V by 5 bases; bases with no gene match: 10. The CDR3 consists of 15 residues. CDR1 and CDR2 from the germline V gene are SEHNR and FQNEAQ (reference sequence). CDR3 amino acids: CASSRLGDRSYEQYF. DNA for the CDR3: TGTGCCAGCAGCCGATTGGGGGACAGAAGCTACGAGCAGTACTTC. Full variable domain (outside the CDR3, taken from reference TRBV7-9 and TRBJ2-7): DTGVSQNPRHKITKRGQNVTFRCDPISEHNRLYWYRQTLGQGPEFLTYFQNEAQLEKSRLLSDRFSAERPKGSFSTLEIQRTEQGDSAMYLCASSRLGDRSYEQYFGPGTRLTVT.